This TCR beta chain appears in the sequencing data of a study of PD-1 blockade in classical Hodgkin lymphoma. Whole-study context: Nivolumab dosing for patients was 3 mg/kg, administered intravenously every 2 weeks.

About this clone: No antigen is known for it.

Each patient's relapse followed autologous stem cell transplantation, and brentuximab vedotin exposure varied. Patients' outcomes at their best amounted to complete response, partial response or progressive disease. The CDR3 consists of 12 residues. The germline V gene encodes CDR1 SNHLY and CDR2 FYNNEI. Trimming removed 4 bases from V and 3 bases from J, with 6 bases in between. Study findings and constraints: Patients newly diagnosed and complete responders had comparable baseline diversity.

Assay used: immunoSEQ multiplex PCR; TCRdb lists only in-frame clones, some missing. The sample lists tens of thousands of clones; 80% to 90% were seen once. V gene TRBV2 combines with J gene TRBJ1-2, with D uncertain. The input for sequencing was peripheral blood mononuclear cells (PBMCs), taken before the second cycle of nivolumab. The sequence was obtained from a human donor with classical Hodgkin lymphoma. CDR3: CASSGQDYGYTF. The CDR3, as DNA: TGTGCCAGCAGTGGGCAGGACTATGGCTACACCTTC. Full variable domain (remainder filled in from reference TRBV2 and TRBJ1-2): EPEVTQTPSHQVTQMGQEVILRCVPISNHLYFYWYRQILGQKVEFLVSFYNNEISEKSEIFDDQFSVERPDGSNFTLKIRSTKLEDSAMYFCASSGQDYGYTFGSGTRLTVV.